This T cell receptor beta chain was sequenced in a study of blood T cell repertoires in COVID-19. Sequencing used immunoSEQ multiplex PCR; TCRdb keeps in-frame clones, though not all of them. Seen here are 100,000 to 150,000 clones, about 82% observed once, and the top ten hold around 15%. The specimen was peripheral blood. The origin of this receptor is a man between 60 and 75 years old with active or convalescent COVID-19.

The CDR3 reads CASSYVLAGVSNEQFF. CDR3 coding DNA: TGTGCCAGCAGTTATGTACTAGCGGGAGTTAGTAATGAGCAGTTCTTC. The chain employs TRBV6-6 and TRBJ2-1, with TRBD2 matching 11 bases. The CDR3 is 16 residues long. The junction had 8 bases not matched to a gene; V was cut back by 3 bases and J by 7 bases. CDR1 is MNHNY and CDR2 is SVGAGI in the germline V gene (reference sequence).